This TCR beta chain emerged from a study of CD8+ T cells in alopecia areata. Study summary: Treated individuals took tofacitinib by mouth, 5 to 10 mg twice daily.

V was clipped by 6 bases and J by 0 bases, with 9 bases between them. The CDR3 has 14 residues. Germline CDR1 and CDR2: MNHEY and SMNVEV (reference sequence). RNA was isolated and reverse transcribed to cDNA, the sequencing template. TCRdb's table, derived via immunoSEQ multiplex PCR, lists solely in-frame clones and lacks some. Of about 170,000 clones in the sample, less than 75% were seen once. This clonotype was obtained from a human donor with alopecia areata. Sequencing used CD8+ T cells sorted from blood, obtained at week 0. The chain combines TRBV27 with TRBJ1-5; D is ambiguous. As DNA, the CDR3 is TGTGCCAGCAGCGCGGAACCTAGCAATCAGCCCCAGCATTTT. Its translation is CASSAEPSNQPQHF.